The entry that follows covers one TCR beta chain sequence. The antigen remains undetermined. This sample stems from a study of T cells in Graves' hyperthyroidism and ophthalmopathy. Amplification of TCR beta CDR3 regions was performed using RNA transcripts as template. TCR CDR3 regions were first amplified by RT-PCR with HTBI primers. From the multiplex PCR reads, TCRdb called clonotypes with MiXCR, one entry per CDR3 protein. This sample has 480,000 or so distinct CDR3 sequences, with approximately 48% found just once. Overall study results and limits: Peripheral blood also featured most of the thyroid clonotypes expanded above 0.001.

V was pared by 3 bases and J by 3 bases, with 27 bases between. This CDR3 region has 19 residues. Germline V lookup: CDR1 SGHVS, CDR2 FQNEAQ. The sample comprised peripheral blood or thyroid tissue (not recorded which). This receptor was taken from an adult woman with Graves' disease, either hyperthyroidism or ophthalmopathy (not recorded which). The gene calls are TRBV7-8 and TRBJ2-7, with D hard to call. The DNA of the CDR3 is TGTGCCAGCAGCTTCCGGCCCCCAGTGTGGTTCGCAACGTTCTACGAGCAGTACTTC. Translating gives CASSFRPPVWFATFYEQYF.